These T cell receptor beta chains were read from a single sample in a study of cytomegalovirus exposure and HLA in healthy donors. Here immunoSEQ multiplex PCR was the method, and the copy in TCRdb shows in-frame clones only, minus some. In the table there are approximately 150,000 clones, 81% of which are singletons. The material sequenced was PBMCs. Receptors were obtained from a man over 45 in good health and CMV-seropositive. Each CDR3 is given with its conserved first and last residue. A D gene is named only where the DNA matches it firmly. Clone size is given for some rows only: seen once, a few or many times, or a class if the clone is expanded.

>TRBV7-2|-|once|TRBJ1-3|15
CASRLDSFSGNTIYF
TGTGCCAGCAGGCTCGACAGCTTCTCTGGAAACACCATATATTTT
>TRBV6-5|-|-|TRBJ2-7|11
CASSYSNHQYF
TGTGCCAGCAGTTACAGCAATCACCAGTACTTC
>TRBV15|TRBD2|few|TRBJ2-5|17
CATSRGGRGGGQETQYF
TGTGCCACCAGCAGAGGAGGACGCGGGGGGGGCCAAGAGACCCAGTACTTC
>TRBV7-9|-|few|TRBJ1-5|15
CASSLGGSANQPQHF
TGTGCCAGCAGCTTAGGCGGCAGCGCTAATCAGCCCCAGCATTTT
>TRBV30|-|-|TRBJ1-1|12
CAWRQGTTEAFF
TGTGCCTGGAGGCAGGGTACCACTGAAGCTTTCTTT
>TRBV29-1|-|-|TRBJ2-5|10
CSVREETQYF
TGCAGCGTTAGGGAGGAGACCCAGTACTTC
>TRBV18|-|few|TRBJ2-3|13
CASSPDQGDTQYF
TGTGCCAGCTCACCGGACCAGGGAGATACGCAGTATTTT
>TRBV28|-|-|TRBJ2-3|13
CASTLVSTDTQYF
TGTGCCAGCACCCTAGTATCCACAGATACGCAGTATTTT
>TRBV28|TRBD1|-|TRBJ1-6|14
CASSPDRGDSPLHF
TGTGCCAGCAGTCCAGACAGGGGAGATTCACCCCTCCACTTT
>TRBV7-2|-|few|TRBJ1-5|16
CASSPYDGGQNQPQHF
TGTGCCAGCAGCCCCTACGACGGGGGGCAAAATCAGCCCCAGCATTTT
>TRBV7-6|TRBD1|-|TRBJ2-2|18
CASSLRSPGTGYSGELFF
TGTGCCAGCAGCTTACGGTCCCCCGGGACAGGCTACTCCGGGGAGCTGTTTTTT
>TRBV19|TRBD1|-|TRBJ1-5|17
CASSIGTGSYSNQPQHF
TGTGCCAGTAGTATTGGGACAGGGTCCTATAGCAATCAGCCCCAGCATTTT
>TRBV18|-|-|TRBJ1-5|14
CASSRAASNQPQHF
TGTGCCAGCTCACGGGCAGCCAGCAATCAGCCCCAGCATTTT
>TRBV5-1|TRBD1|-|TRBJ2-7|12
CASSLGQGGQYF
TGCGCCAGCAGCTTGGGACAGGGTGGTCAGTACTTC
>TRBV28|-|-|TRBJ2-3|14
CASSQGGSTDTQYF
TGTGCCAGCAGTCAGGGGGGAAGCACAGATACGCAGTATTTT
>TRBV9|TRBD1|-|TRBJ1-1|16
CASSVSSGTGNTEAFF
TGTGCCAGCAGCGTGAGCTCCGGGACAGGCAACACTGAAGCTTTCTTT
>TRBV6-6|TRBD1|-|TRBJ1-2|15
CASSRDRQGPSGYTF
TGTGCCAGCAGTCGCGATCGACAGGGGCCGTCTGGCTACACCTTT
>TRBV7-2|-|-|TRBJ2-2|15
CASSTRMGRDGELFF
TGTGCCAGCAGCACCCGTATGGGTCGGGACGGGGAGCTGTTTTTT
>TRBV6-1|-|-|TRBJ1-5|12
CASSALNQPQHF
TGTGCCAGCAGTGCCCTTAATCAGCCCCAGCATTTT
>TRBV21-1|-|-|TRBJ2-7|22
CASSKPTSEDLRVGLLGDEQYF
TGTGCCAGCAGCAAACCCACCTCAGAAGATCTTAGGGTGGGGCTCCTGGGCGACGAGCAGTACTTC
>TRBV29-1|TRBD1|-|TRBJ2-3|13
CSAHRGGTDTQYF
TGCAGCGCCCACAGGGGAGGCACAGATACGCAGTATTTT
>TRBV11-1|-|-|TRBJ2-7|12
CASGRGTYEQYF
TGTGCCAGCGGTCGCGGGACCTACGAGCAGTACTTC
>TRBV2|TRBD2|few|TRBJ2-3|16
CASTTGLAGGRDTQYF
TGTGCCAGCACTACAGGACTAGCGGGAGGTAGAGATACGCAGTATTTT
>TRBV7-2|-|-|TRBJ1-1|14
CASSLIAGNTEAFF
TGTGCCAGCAGCTTAATCGCAGGGAACACTGAAGCTTTCTTT
>TRBV2|-|-|TRBJ1-2|13
CASTTRTIYGYTF
TGTGCCAGCACCACCCGGACAATCTATGGCTACACCTTC
>TRBV10-2|-|-|TRBJ2-3|13
CASSEGARNTQYF
TGCGCCAGCAGTGAAGGGGCAAGAAATACGCAGTATTTT
>TRBV4-1|-|-|TRBJ2-7|15
CASSQDRSGPGEQYF
TGCGCCAGCAGCCAAGATCGGTCAGGGCCGGGCGAGCAGTACTTC
>TRBV28|-|-|TRBJ1-5|16
CASSTLALGHNQPQHF
TGTGCCAGCAGTACCCTGGCCCTGGGGCACAATCAGCCCCAGCATTTT
>TRBV6-5|-|-|TRBJ2-7|14
CASSSSDWSYEQYF
-
>TRBV5-1|TRBD2|-|TRBJ2-7|13
CASSSGRSYEQYF
TGCGCCAGCAGCAGCGGGAGATCCTACGAGCAGTACTTC
>TRBV5-1|-|-|TRBJ2-7|15
CASSLALRAAYEQYF
TGCGCCAGCAGCTTGGCCCTCAGGGCAGCCTACGAGCAGTACTTC
>TRBV9|-|-|TRBJ1-1|13
CASSVVGGSEAFF
TGTGCCAGCAGCGTAGTGGGCGGGTCCGAAGCTTTCTTT
>TRBV30|-|-|TRBJ1-2|13
CAWSVRAGAGYTF
TGTGCCTGGAGTGTAAGGGCTGGGGCTGGCTACACCTTC
>TRBV5-4|-|-|TRBJ1-2|13
CASSPKNTGGYTF
TGTGCCAGCAGCCCTAAAAATACAGGTGGCTACACCTTC
>TRBV29-1|-|-|TRBJ2-7|14
CSVEEEGNTYEQYF
TGCAGCGTTGAAGAGGAGGGAAATACCTACGAGCAGTACTTC
>TRBV28|TRBD1|-|TRBJ1-2|15
CASRITGTGRDGYTF
TGTGCCAGCAGGATAACCGGGACAGGGAGGGATGGCTACACCTTC
>TRBV4-2|TRBD2|-|TRBJ2-5|18
CASSQVLAGGPSQETQYF
TGTGCCAGCAGCCAAGTACTAGCGGGGGGGCCCTCCCAAGAGACCCAGTACTTC
>TRBV30|-|-|TRBJ1-5|13
CACETGFNQPQHF
TGTGCCTGCGAAACAGGATTCAATCAGCCCCAGCATTTT
>TRBV4-2|-|-|TRBJ2-7|16
CASSQEGPSPNYEQYF
TGTGCCAGCAGCCAAGAGGGTCCTAGTCCGAACTACGAGCAGTACTTC
>TRBV5-1|TRBD1|-|TRBJ2-2|14
CASSNGQGTGELFF
TGCGCCAGCAGCAACGGACAGGGAACCGGGGAGCTGTTTTTT
>TRBV6-1|TRBD1|-|TRBJ1-2|14
CASSDGRGLYGYTF
TGTGCCAGCAGTGACGGCAGGGGGCTCTATGGCTACACCTTC
>TRBV5-6|-|-|TRBJ2-1|15
CASSRELRGYNEQFF
TGTGCCAGCAGCCGGGAGCTTAGAGGCTACAATGAGCAGTTCTTC
>TRBV11-2|-|few|TRBJ2-5|13
CASSAGYQETQYF
TGTGCCAGCAGCGCAGGGTACCAAGAGACCCAGTACTTC
>TRBV4-3|-|-|TRBJ2-1|16
CASSQGLAASYNEQFF
TGCGCCAGCAGCCAAGGGTTAGCGGCCAGCTACAATGAGCAGTTCTTC
>TRBV19|TRBD1|-|TRBJ2-1|16
CASSIYTGGAHNEQFF
TGTGCCAGTAGTATCTACACAGGGGGCGCGCACAATGAGCAGTTCTTC
>TRBV10-3|-|few|TRBJ2-1|15
CAISGTVSSYNEQFF
TGTGCCATCAGTGGAACGGTGAGCTCCTACAATGAGCAGTTCTTC
>TRBV5-1|-|-|TRBJ2-3|14
CASSLDQSTDTQYF
TGCGCCAGCAGCTTGGACCAGAGCACAGATACGCAGTATTTT
>TRBV2|TRBD1|-|TRBJ1-3|15
CASKIGTGSGNTIYF
TGTGCCAGCAAGATAGGGACAGGCTCTGGAAACACCATATATTTT
>TRBV13|-|-|TRBJ2-7|12
CASSRGFYEQYF
TGTGCCAGCAGCCGGGGGTTCTACGAGCAGTACTTC
>TRBV5-1|-|-|TRBJ1-2|14
CASSFIQTNYGYTF
TGCGCCAGCAGCTTTATACAGACTAACTATGGCTACACCTTC
>TRBV6-6|-|few|TRBJ1-3|14
CASSFRDSRNTIYF
TGTGCCAGCAGTTTCCGGGACTCCAGAAACACCATATATTTT
>TRBV19|TRBD2|-|TRBJ2-7|15
CASSIGGSLSYEQYF
TGTGCCAGTAGTATCGGGGGGAGTTTATCCTACGAGCAGTACTTC
>TRBV5-6|-|-|TRBJ2-6|14
CASSWASGANVLTF
TGTGCCAGCAGCTGGGCCTCTGGGGCCAACGTCCTGACTTTC
>TRBV9|TRBD1|-|TRBJ1-2|16
CASSVGGTGQNYGYTF
TGTGCCAGCAGCGTAGGCGGGACAGGGCAGAACTATGGCTACACCTTC
>TRBV18|TRBD1|-|TRBJ1-1|13
CASSPDRETEAFF
TGTGCCAGCTCACCGGACAGGGAAACTGAAGCTTTCTTT
>TRBV18|TRBD2|once|TRBJ2-7|15
CASSPGIAGNQEQYF
TGTGCCAGCTCACCAGGTATAGCGGGGAACCAAGAGCAGTACTTC
>TRBV6-1|-|few|TRBJ1-4|14
CASSAPAGGEKLFF
TGTGCCAGCAGCGCACCGGCGGGTGGGGAAAAACTGTTTTTT
>TRBV6-6|-|-|TRBJ1-3|15
CASSYSTGIGIAIYF
TGTGCCAGCAGTTACTCTACAGGGATTGGAATCGCCATATATTTT
>TRBV19|TRBD2|-|TRBJ2-3|20
CASSILTPGLAGVNTDTQYF
TGTGCCAGTAGTATCCTTACCCCGGGACTAGCGGGGGTCAACACAGATACGCAGTATTTT